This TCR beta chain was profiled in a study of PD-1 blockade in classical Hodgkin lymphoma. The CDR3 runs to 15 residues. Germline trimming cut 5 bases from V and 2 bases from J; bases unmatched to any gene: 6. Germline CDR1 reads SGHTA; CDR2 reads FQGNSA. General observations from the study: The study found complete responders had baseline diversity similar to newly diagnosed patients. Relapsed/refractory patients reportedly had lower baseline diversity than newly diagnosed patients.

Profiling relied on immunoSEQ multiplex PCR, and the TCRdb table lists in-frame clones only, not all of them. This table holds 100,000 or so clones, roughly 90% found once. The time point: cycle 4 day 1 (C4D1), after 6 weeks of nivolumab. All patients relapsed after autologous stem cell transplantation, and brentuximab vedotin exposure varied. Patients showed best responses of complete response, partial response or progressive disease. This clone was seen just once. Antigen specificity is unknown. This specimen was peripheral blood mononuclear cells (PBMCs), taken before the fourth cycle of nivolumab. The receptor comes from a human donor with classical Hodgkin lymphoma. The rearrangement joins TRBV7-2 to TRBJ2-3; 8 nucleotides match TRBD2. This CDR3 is CASSRGTRFTDTQYF. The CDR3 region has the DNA TGTGCCAGCAGCAGAGGGACTAGGTTCACAGATACGCAGTATTTT. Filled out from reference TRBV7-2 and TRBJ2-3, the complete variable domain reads GAGVSQSPSNKVTEKGKDVELRCDPISGHTALYWYRQSLGQGLEFLIYFQGNSAPDKSGLPSDRFSAERTGGSVSTLTIQRTQQEDSAVYLCASSRGTRFTDTQYFGPGTRLTVL.